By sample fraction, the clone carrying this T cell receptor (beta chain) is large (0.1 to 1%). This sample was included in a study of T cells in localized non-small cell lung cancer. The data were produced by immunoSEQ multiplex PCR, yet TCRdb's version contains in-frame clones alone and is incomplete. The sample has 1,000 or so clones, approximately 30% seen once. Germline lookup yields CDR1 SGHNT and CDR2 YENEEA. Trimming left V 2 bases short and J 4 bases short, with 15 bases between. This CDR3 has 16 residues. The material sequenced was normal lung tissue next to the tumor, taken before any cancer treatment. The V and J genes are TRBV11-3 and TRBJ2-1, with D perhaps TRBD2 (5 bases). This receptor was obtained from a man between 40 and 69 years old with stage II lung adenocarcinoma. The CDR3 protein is CASSLRWDPGYNEQFF. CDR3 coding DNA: TGTGCCAGCAGCTTAAGGTGGGATCCGGGGTACAATGAGCAGTTCTTC.